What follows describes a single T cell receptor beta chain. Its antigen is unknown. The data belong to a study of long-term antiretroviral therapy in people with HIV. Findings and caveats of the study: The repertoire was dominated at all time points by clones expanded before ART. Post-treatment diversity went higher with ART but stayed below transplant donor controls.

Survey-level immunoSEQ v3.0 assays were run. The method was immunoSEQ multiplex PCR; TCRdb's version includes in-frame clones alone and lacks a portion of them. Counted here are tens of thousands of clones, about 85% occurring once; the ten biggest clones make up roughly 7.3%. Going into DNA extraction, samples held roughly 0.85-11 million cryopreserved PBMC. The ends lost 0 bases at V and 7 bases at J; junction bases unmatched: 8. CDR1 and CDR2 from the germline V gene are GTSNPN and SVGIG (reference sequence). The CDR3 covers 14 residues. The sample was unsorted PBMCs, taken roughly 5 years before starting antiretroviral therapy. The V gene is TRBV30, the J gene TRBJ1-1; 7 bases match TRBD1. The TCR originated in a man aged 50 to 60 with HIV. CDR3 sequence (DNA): TGTGCCTGGAGTGTACTAGGGCGGACAGGTGAAGCTTTCTTT. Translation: CAWSVLGRTGEAFF.